A single sample gave rise to the 15 T cell receptor beta chains below, sequenced in a study of regulatory T cells in long-lasting Graves disease. Investigators prepared the TCR beta libraries by applying iRepertoire HTBI primers and Arm-PCR of CDR3 regions. Via MiXCR, TCRdb re-called the multiplex PCR reads, giving one row per CDR3 protein. The sample lists a few hundred thousand distinct CDR3 sequences, 16% occurring once. The time point denotes: newly diagnosed GD, antithyroid drugs for less than 3 months. Making the TCR library involved RNA that had been extracted from PBMCs. The same specimen was also included in a second study, on T cells in Graves' hyperthyroidism and ophthalmopathy.

The source was peripheral blood mononuclear cells (PBMCs), collected at new diagnosis, from a patient treated with antithyroid drugs. The receptor set was obtained from a woman younger than 35 with Graves disease.

As regards this clonotype: Given a far larger clone just one base away, this is likely a sequencing read error. This chain joins TRBV19 and TRBJ2-7; D unclear. The CDR3 loop spans 16 amino acids. CDR1 is LNHDA and CDR2 is SQIVND in the germline V gene (reference sequence). V was pared by 3 bases and J by 7 bases, with 22 bases between. The CDR3: CASSILPEDPYNEQYF. CDR3 sequence (DNA): TGTGCCAGTAGTATCCTGCCAGAGGACCCCTACAATGAGCAGTACTTC.

CDR3 sequence reads: CSVGYRVNTGELFF. The CDR3 DNA reads TGCAGCGTTGGGTACAGGGTAAACACCGGGGAGCTGTTTTTT. J is TRBJ2-2 and V is TRBV29-1; TRBD1 is a possible D gene (6 bases). This CDR3 contains 14 residues. The V gene's germline CDR1 is SQVTM and CDR2 ANQGSEA. The V end was cut by 4 bases, the J end by 2 bases, with 11 bases between.

In this sample, this clonotype turned up many times. The chain uses TRBV7-9 and TRBJ1-1, with no clear D. Germline V gene lookup returns CDR1 SEHNR and CDR2 FQNEAQ (reference sequence). V lost 1 base and J lost 1, with 16 bases in between. The CDR3 contains 17 residues. CDR3 region: CASSLGWRVGANTEAFF. The CDR3 bases are TGTGCCAGCAGCTTAGGTTGGAGGGTCGGCGCGAACACTGAAGCTTTCTTT.

The rearrangement uses TRBV3-1 and TRBJ1-2, with D unclear. V was pared by 0 bases and J by 8 bases, with 13 bases between. This CDR3 has 14 residues. Germline V gives CDR1 LGHDT, CDR2 YNNKEL (reference sequence). The CDR3 coding sequence is TGTGCCAGCAGCCAAGAGGTCGGTACACGAGGCTACACCTTC. Translating gives CASSQEVGTRGYTF.

This clonotype was seen repeatedly, ten times or more. The chain is built from TRBV20-1 and TRBJ2-5; 8 bases are a match to TRBD2. Germline loops: CDR1 DFQATT, CDR2 SNEGSKA (reference sequence). V trimming: 0 bases; J trimming: 1 base; junction bases outside the gene matches: 16. This CDR3 spans 19 amino acids. CDR3 region: CSARDLGRSGRGVQETQYF. The CDR3 DNA reads as TGCAGTGCTAGAGATCTTGGTCGCTCGGGGCGGGGGGTCCAAGAGACCCAGTACTTC.

Many counts were recorded for this clonotype. The genes are TRBV28 and TRBJ1-5; tentatively, D is TRBD1 (5 bases). There are 14 residues in the CDR3. Trimming removed 7 bases at V and 6 bases at J, with 16 bases between. Germline CDR1 MDHEN, CDR2 SYDVKM. The CDR3 region has the DNA TGTGCCAGCACCCCGGGGGGGGTAGGTCAGCCCCAGCATTTT. It yields the protein CASTPGGVGQPQHF.

This clonotype was observed many times. The V and J genes are TRBV7-9 and TRBJ2-6, with TRBD1 identical over 7 bases. The J segment lost 4 bases and the V segment lost 7 bases, leaving 4 bases of the junction unmatched. The CDR3 has 14 amino acids. Germline V CDR1 and CDR2: SEHNR, FQNEAQ (reference sequence). In nucleotides, the CDR3 is TGTGCCAGCAAAACAGGGGACGGGGCCAACGTCCTGACTTTC. Encoded protein: CASKTGDGANVLTF.

This chain joins TRBV19 and TRBJ2-2; D possibly corresponds to TRBD2 (7 bases). Germline V gene data show CDR1 as LNHDA and CDR2 as SQIVND (reference sequence). V gave up 8 bases and J gave up 6 bases, with 22 bases separating them. The CDR3 is made up of 16 amino acids. The CDR3: CASCLAGEGGAGELFF. The CDR3 bases are TGTGCCAGTTGCCTGGCGGGAGAAGGGGGGGCCGGGGAGCTGTTTTTT. Together with reference TRBV19 and TRBJ2-2, the CDR3 gives the full variable domain: DGGITQSPKYLFRKEGQNVTLSCEQNLNHDAMYWYRQDPGQGLRLIYYSQIVNDFQKGDIAEGYSVSREKKESFPLTVTSAQKNPTAFYLCASCLAGEGGAGELFFGEGSRLTVL.

There are a few counts of this clonotype. The chain has TRBV29-1 and TRBJ1-1; no clear D. The CDR3 is 11 residues long. Germline CDR1 is SQVTM and CDR2 is ANQGSEA. The V end lost 5 bases, the J end lost 1 base, and 5 bases lay between the germline ends. DNA for the CDR3: TGCAGCGTTCAGCGGAACACTGAAGCTTTCTTT. Translated: CSVQRNTEAFF.

This clonotype was counted a few times. A read error may produce the germline difference seen at one junction end. V is TRBV13 and J is TRBJ2-7, with 7 bases that match TRBD1. Germline V lookup: CDR1 PRHDT, CDR2 FYEKMQ (reference sequence). The CDR3 is 13 amino acids. CDR3 DNA sequence: TGTGCCAGCAGCGGGACAGAAGGCTACAAGCAGTACTTC. Translating it yields CASSGTEGYKQYF.

This clonotype was found many times. The chain has TRBV7-2 and TRBJ2-7; D call uncertain. V lost 5 bases and J lost 7, with 9 bases in between. Per the germline V gene, CDR1 is SGHTA and CDR2 is FQGNSA. This CDR3 region has 11 residues. CDR3 loop: CASSQMGEQYF. For the CDR3, the DNA is TGTGCCAGCAGCCAGATGGGGGAGCAGTACTTC.

In its sample, this clonotype was seen many times. V and J are TRBV11-2 and TRBJ2-1; 14 positions agree with TRBD2. V was clipped by 5 bases and J by 9 bases; unmatched bases: 9. Germline-derived CDR1 and CDR2 are SGHAT and FQNNGV. The CDR3 runs to 16 residues. The CDR3 loop is CASSKSGTSGSIEQFF. CDR3 sequence (DNA): TGTGCCAGCAGCAAATCCGGGACTAGCGGGAGTATTGAGCAGTTCTTC.

The V and J genes are TRBV6-1 and TRBJ1-1, with D uncertain. CDR3 length: 13 residues. Germline CDR1 reads MNHNS; CDR2 reads SASEGT. The chain's CDR3 is CTNGGDFFAEAFF. The CDR3 DNA follows: TGTACCAACGGCGGGGATTTTTTCGCTGAAGCTTTCTTT.

V usage is TRBV19 and J usage is TRBJ2-7; 10 bases are shared with TRBD2. Germline V gene data show CDR1 as LNHDA and CDR2 as SQIVND (reference sequence). The V and J ends lost 2 bases and 6 bases, in that order; junction bases with no gene match: 4. CDR3 size: 14 residues. The CDR3 loop reads CASSILAGVAEQYF. The CDR3, as DNA: TGTGCCAGTAGTATACTAGCGGGAGTTGCCGAGCAGTACTTC.

This clonotype has ten or more counts. The chain combines TRBV28 with TRBJ2-5, with D possibly TRBD2 on 6 matching bases. Germline V lookup: CDR1 MDHEN, CDR2 SYDVKM. CDR3 length: 13 residues. Trimming removed 5 bases from V and 4 bases from J, with 11 bases in between. CDR3 coding DNA: TGTGCCAGCAGTACCGGGAGTCGAGAGACCCAGTACTTC. Translating gives CASSTGSRETQYF.